This T cell receptor (beta chain) was captured in a study of cytomegalovirus exposure and HLA in healthy donors. This clone has a handful of counts. Its matching antigen is unknown. Use of 60 Vbeta and 13 Jbeta primers characterized the PCR. The method was immunoSEQ multiplex PCR; TCRdb's version includes in-frame clones alone and lacks a portion of them. The sample contains 150,000 to 200,000 clones, 70% to 75% of which appear only once. Study conclusions and caveats: Productive rates of about 90% or about 30% were seen for most TCR beta V segments in an earlier analysis.

V dropped 6 bases and J dropped 2 bases, with 16 bases sitting between them. CDR1 and CDR2 (germline): SNHLY, FYNNEI. The length of the CDR3 is 15 residues. This rearrangement joins TRBV2 to TRBJ1-2, with TRBD1 as a possible D gene (5 bases). The receptor was isolated from a man in his late teens or twenties in good health and CMV-seropositive. The material sequenced was PBMCs. This CDR3 reads CASRQPGGENYGYTF. CDR3 coding DNA: TGTGCCAGCAGGCAACCCGGGGGGGAAAACTATGGCTACACCTTC.